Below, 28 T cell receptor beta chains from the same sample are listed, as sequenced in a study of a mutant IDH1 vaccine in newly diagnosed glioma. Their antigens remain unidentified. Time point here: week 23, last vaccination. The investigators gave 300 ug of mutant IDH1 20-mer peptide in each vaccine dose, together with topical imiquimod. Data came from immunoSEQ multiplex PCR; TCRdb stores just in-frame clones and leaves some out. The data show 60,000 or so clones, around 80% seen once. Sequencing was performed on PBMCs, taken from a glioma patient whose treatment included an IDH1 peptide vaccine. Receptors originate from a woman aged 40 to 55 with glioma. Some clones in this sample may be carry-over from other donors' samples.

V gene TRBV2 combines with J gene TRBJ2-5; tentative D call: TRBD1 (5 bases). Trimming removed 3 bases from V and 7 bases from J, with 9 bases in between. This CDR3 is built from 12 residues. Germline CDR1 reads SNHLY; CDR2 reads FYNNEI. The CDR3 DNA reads TGTGCCAGCAGTGAGGACCAGGGGACCCAGTACTTC. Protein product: CASSEDQGTQYF. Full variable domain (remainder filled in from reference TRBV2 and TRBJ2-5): EPEVTQTPSHQVTQMGQEVILRCVPISNHLYFYWYRQILGQKVEFLVSFYNNEISEKSEIFDDQFSVERPDGSNFTLKIRSTKLEDSAMYFCASSEDQGTQYFGPGTRLLVL.

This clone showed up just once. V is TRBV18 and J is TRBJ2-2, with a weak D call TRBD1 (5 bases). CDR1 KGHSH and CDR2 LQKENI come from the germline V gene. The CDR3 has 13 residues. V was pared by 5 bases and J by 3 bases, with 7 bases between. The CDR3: CASSDRDTGELFF. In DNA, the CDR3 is TGTGCCAGCTCAGACAGAGACACCGGGGAGCTGTTTTTT.

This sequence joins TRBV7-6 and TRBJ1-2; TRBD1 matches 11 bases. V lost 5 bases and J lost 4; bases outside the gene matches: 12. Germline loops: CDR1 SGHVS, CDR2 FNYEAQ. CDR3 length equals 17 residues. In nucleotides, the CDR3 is TGTGCCAGCAGCCAAGGACAGGGGGCCTGGGAGGGCTATGGCTACACCTTC. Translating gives CASSQGQGAWEGYGYTF.

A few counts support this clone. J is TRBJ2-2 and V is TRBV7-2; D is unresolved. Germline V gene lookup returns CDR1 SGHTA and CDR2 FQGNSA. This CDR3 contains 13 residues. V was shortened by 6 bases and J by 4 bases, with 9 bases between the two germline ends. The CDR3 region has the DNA TGTGCCAGCAGTTTTCAGGCCACCGGGGAGCTGTTTTTT. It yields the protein CASSFQATGELFF.

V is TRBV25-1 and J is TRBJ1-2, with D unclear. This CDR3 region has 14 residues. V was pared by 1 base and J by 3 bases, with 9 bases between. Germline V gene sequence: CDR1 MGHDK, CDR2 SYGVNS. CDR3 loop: CASSESADYYGYTF. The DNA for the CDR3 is TGTGCCAGCAGTGAATCAGCAGATTACTATGGCTACACCTTC.

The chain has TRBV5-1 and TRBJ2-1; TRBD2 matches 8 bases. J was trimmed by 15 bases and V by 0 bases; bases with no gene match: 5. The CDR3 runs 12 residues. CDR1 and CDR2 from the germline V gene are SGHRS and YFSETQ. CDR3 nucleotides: TGCGCCAGCAGCTTGGGACTAGCGCCGCCGTTCTTC. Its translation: CASSLGLAPPFF.

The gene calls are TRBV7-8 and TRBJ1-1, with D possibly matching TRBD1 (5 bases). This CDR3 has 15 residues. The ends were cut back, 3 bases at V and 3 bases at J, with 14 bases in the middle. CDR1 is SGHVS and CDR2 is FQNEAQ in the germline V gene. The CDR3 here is CASSLGFLGDTEAFF. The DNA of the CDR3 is TGTGCCAGCAGCTTGGGCTTCTTGGGGGACACTGAAGCTTTCTTT.

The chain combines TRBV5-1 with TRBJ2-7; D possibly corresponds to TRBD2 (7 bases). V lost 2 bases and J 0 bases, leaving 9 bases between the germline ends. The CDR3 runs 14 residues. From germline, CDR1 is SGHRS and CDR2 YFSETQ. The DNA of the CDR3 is TGCGCCAGCAGCTTAGGGGGGGGCTCCTACGAGCAGTACTTC. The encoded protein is CASSLGGGSYEQYF.

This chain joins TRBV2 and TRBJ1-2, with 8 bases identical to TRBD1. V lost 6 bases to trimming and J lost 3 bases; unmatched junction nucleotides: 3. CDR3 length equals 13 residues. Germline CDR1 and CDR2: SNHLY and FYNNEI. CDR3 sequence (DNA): TGTGCCAGCAGCAGGGGGCAGTACTATGGCTACACCTTC. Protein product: CASSRGQYYGYTF.

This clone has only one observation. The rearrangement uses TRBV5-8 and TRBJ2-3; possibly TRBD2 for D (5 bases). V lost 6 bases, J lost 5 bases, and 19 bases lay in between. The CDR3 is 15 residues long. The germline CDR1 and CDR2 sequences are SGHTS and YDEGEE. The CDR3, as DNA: TGTGCCAGCAACAAAGGTGGACTCGCCGGAGATACGCAGTATTTT. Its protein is CASNKGGLAGDTQYF.

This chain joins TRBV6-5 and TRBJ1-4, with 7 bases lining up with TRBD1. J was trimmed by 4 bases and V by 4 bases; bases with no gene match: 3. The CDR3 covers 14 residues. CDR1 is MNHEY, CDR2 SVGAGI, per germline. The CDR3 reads CASSWDSSNEKLFF. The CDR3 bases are TGTGCCAGCAGTTGGGACAGTAGTAATGAAAAACTGTTTTTT.

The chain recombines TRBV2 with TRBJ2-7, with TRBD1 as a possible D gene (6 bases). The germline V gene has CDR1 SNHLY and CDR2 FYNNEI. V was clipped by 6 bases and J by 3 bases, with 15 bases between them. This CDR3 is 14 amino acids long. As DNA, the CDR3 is TGTGCCAGCAGGTACCGGGACACCCACTACGAGCAGTACTTC. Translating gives CASRYRDTHYEQYF.

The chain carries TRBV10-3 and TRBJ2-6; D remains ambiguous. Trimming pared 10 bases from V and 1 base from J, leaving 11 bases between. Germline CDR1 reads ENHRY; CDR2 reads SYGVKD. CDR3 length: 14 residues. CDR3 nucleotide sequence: TGTGCCAGCGCCTTGGGGTCTGGGGCCAACGTCCTGACTTTC. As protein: CASALGSGANVLTF.

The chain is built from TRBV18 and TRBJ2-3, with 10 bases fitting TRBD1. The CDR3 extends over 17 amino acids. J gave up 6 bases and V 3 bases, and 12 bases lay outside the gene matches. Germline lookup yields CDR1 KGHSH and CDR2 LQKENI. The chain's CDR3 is CASSPQTGGFGMDTQYF. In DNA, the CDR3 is TGTGCCAGCTCACCTCAGACAGGGGGCTTTGGGATGGATACGCAGTATTTT.

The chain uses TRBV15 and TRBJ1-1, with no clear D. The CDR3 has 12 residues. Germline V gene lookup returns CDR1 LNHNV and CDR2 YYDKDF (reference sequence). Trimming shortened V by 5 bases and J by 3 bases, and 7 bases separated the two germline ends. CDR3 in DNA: TGTGCCACCAGCGAACGGTACACTGAAGCTTTCTTT. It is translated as CATSERYTEAFF.

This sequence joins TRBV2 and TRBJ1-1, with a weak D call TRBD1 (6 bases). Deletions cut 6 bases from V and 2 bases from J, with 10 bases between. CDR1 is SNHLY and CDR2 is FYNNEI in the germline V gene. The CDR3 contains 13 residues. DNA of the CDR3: TGTGCCAGCAGAGACAGGTACAACACTGAAGCTTTCTTT. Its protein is CASRDRYNTEAFF.

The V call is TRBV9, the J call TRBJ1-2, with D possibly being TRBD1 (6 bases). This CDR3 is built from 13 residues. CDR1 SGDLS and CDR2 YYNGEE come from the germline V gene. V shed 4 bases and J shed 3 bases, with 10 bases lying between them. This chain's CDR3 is CASSRDRYYGYTF. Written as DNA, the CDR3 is TGTGCCAGCAGCCGAGACAGGTACTATGGCTACACCTTC.

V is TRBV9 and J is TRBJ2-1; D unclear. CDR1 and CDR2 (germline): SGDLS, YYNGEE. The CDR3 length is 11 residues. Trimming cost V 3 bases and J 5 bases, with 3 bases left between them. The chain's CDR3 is CASSENNEQFF. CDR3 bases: TGTGCCAGCAGCGAAAACAATGAGCAGTTCTTC.

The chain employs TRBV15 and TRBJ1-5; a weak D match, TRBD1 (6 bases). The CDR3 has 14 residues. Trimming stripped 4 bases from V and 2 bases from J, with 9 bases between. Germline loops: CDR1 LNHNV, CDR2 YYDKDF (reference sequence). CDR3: CATSIRQGNQPQHF. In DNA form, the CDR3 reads TGTGCCACCAGCATTAGACAGGGCAATCAGCCCCAGCATTTT.

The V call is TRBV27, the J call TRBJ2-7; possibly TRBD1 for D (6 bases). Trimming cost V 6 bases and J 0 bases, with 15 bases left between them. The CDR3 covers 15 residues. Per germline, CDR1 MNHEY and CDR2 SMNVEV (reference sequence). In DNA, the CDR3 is TGTGCCAGCAGCCGAAGGACAGCAAGCTCCTACGAGCAGTACTTC. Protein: CASSRRTASSYEQYF.

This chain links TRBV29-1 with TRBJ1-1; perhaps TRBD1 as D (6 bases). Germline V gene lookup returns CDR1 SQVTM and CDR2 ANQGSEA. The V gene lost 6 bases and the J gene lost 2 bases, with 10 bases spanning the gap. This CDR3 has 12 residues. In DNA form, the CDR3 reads TGCAGCGTGTGGGACAAAAACACTGAAGCTTTCTTT. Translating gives CSVWDKNTEAFF.

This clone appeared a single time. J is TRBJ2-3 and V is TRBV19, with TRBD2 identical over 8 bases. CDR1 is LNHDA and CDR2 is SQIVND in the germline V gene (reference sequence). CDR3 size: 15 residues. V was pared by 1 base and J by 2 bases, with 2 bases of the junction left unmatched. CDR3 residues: CASSIGAGDTDTQYF. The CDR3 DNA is TGTGCCAGTAGTATAGGAGCGGGGGACACAGATACGCAGTATTTT.

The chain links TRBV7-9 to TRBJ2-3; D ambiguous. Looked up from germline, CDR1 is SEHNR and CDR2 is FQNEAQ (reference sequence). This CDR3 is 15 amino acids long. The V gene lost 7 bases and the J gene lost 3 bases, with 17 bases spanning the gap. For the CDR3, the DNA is TGTGCCAGCACCACAGACTTAGTGAGAACAGATACGCAGTATTTT. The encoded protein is CASTTDLVRTDTQYF.

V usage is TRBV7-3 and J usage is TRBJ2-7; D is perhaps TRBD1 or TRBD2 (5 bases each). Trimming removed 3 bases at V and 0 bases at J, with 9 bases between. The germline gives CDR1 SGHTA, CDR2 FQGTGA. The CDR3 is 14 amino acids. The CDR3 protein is CASSLLGTSYEQYF. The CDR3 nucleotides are TGTGCCAGCAGCTTGCTTGGGACCTCCTACGAGCAGTACTTC.

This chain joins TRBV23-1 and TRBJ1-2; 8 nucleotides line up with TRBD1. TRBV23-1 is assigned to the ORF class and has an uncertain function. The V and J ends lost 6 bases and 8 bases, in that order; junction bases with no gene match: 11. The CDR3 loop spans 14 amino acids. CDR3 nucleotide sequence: TGCGCCAGCAGGACCGGGACAGGAGGGGGGGGCTACACCTTC. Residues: CASRTGTGGGGYTF.

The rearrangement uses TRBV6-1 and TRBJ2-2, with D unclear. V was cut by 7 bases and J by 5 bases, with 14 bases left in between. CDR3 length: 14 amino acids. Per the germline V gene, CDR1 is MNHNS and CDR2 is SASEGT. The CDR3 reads CASNPQGPTGELFF. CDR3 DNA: TGTGCCAGCAATCCTCAAGGGCCGACCGGGGAGCTGTTTTTT.

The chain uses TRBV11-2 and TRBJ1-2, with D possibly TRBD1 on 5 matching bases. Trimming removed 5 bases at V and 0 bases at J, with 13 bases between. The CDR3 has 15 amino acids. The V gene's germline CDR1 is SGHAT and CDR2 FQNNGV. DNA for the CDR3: TGTGCCAGCAGCCCAGGGCGACAAACTAACTATGGCTACACCTTC. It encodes CASSPGRQTNYGYTF.

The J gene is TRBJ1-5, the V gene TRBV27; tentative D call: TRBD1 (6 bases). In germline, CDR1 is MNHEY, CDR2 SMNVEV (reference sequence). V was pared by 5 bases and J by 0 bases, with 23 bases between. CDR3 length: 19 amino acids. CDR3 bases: TGTGCCAGCAGTCCTCGGGGGGCTACATATGGAGGTAGCAATCAGCCCCAGCATTTT. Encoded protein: CASSPRGATYGGSNQPQHF.